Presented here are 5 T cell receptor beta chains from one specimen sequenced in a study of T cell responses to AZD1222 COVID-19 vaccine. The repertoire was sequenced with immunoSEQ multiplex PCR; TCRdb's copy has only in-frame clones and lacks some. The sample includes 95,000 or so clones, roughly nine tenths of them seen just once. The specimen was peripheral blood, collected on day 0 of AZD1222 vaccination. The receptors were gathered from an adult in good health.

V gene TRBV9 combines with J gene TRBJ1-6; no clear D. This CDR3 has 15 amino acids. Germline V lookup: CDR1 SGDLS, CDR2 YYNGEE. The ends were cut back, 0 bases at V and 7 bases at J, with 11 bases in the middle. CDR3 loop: CASSVGTVSNSPLHF. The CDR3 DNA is TGTGCCAGCAGCGTAGGAACAGTCTCAAATTCACCCCTCCACTTT.

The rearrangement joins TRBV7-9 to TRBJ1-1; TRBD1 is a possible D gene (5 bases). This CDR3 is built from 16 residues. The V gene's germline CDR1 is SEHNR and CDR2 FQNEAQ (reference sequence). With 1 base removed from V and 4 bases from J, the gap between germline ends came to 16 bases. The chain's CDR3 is CASSLVIIGASTEAFF. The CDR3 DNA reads TGTGCCAGCAGCTTAGTCATTATAGGGGCCAGCACTGAAGCTTTCTTT.

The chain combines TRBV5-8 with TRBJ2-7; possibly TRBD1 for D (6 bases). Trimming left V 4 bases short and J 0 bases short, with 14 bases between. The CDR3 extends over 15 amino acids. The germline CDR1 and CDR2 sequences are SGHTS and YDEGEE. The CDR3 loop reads CASSHGTRNSYEQYF. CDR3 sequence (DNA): TGTGCCAGCAGCCACGGGACACGCAACTCCTACGAGCAGTACTTC.

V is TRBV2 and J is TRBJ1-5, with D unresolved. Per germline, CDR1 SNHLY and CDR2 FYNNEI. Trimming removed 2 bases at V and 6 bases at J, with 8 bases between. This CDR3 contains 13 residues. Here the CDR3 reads CASSENDVQPQHF. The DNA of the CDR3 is TGTGCCAGCAGTGAAAATGATGTTCAGCCCCAGCATTTT.

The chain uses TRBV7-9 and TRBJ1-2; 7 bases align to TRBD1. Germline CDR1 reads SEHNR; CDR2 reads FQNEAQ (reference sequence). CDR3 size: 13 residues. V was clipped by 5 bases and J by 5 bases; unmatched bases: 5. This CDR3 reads CASSIRDSYGYTF. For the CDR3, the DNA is TGTGCCAGCAGCATTCGGGACAGTTATGGCTACACCTTC. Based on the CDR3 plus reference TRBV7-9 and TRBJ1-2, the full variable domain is DTGVSQNPRHKITKRGQNVTFRCDPISEHNRLYWYRQTLGQGPEFLTYFQNEAQLEKSRLLSDRFSAERPKGSFSTLEIQRTEQGDSAMYLCASSIRDSYGYTFGSGTRLTVV.